This TCR beta chain was sequenced during a study of OX40 agonist ivuxolimab in advanced cancers. About the research overall: Patients received ivuxolimab, an agonistic anti-OX40 (CD134) antibody. Patients were treated with intravenous ivuxolimab, dosed at 0.01 to 10 mg/kg and infused every 2 weeks. Points from the study as a whole: People who partly responded at 0.1-3.0 mg/kg had some of the least clonal expansion seen. Normalized T-cell clonal expansion was also low in a subset of nonresponders.

This CDR3 comprises 12 residues. Per germline, CDR1 MNHNS and CDR2 SASEGT. After removal of 5 bases from V and 4 bases from J, the junction contained 1 base not matched to a gene. To note about this clone: Antigen unknown. The sample has other DNA sequences that encode this CDR3 too.

Clones were sequenced by immunoSEQ multiplex PCR, and TCRdb holds only the in-frame ones, with some missing. The sample has roughly 38,000 clones; roughly 92% are singletons. The rearrangement joins TRBV6-1 to TRBJ1-1, with TRBD1 matching 7 bases. The specimen was CD4+ or CD8+ T cells sorted from blood, collected in a trial of the OX40 agonist ivuxolimab. The sequence derives from an adult with an advanced solid tumor such as melanoma, head and neck, liver or kidney cancer. The CDR3 nucleotides read TGTGCCAGCAGTCCAGGGGGCACTGAAGCTTTCTTT. Its protein is CASSPGGTEAFF.